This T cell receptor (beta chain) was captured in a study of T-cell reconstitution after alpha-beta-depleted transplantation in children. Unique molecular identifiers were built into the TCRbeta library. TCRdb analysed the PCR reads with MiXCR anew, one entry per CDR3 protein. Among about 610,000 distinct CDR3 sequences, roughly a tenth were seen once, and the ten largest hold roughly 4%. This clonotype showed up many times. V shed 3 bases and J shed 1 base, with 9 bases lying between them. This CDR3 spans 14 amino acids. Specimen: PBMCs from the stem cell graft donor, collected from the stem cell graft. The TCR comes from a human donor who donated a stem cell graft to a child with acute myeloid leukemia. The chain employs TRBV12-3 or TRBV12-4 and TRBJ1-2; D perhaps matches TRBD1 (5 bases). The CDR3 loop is CASSLARDNYGYTF. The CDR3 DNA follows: TGTGCCAGCAGTTTGGCCAGGGATAACTATGGCTACACCTTC.